Presented here are 20 T cell receptor beta chains from one specimen sequenced in a study of OX40 agonist ivuxolimab in advanced cancers. Clones were sequenced by immunoSEQ multiplex PCR, and TCRdb holds only the in-frame ones, with some missing. This table holds approximately 71,000 clones, about 94% found once. The sequencing here drew on CD4+ or CD8+ T cells sorted from blood, taken in a trial of the OX40 agonist ivuxolimab. The receptors come from an adult with an advanced solid tumor such as melanoma, head and neck, liver or kidney cancer.

CDR3 protein: CSVEDQFGEVNEQFF. CDR3 bases: TGCAGCGTTGAAGACCAGTTTGGTGAGGTAAATGAGCAGTTCTTC. The chain has TRBV29-1 and TRBJ2-1; D unresolved. The germline V gene has CDR1 SQVTM and CDR2 ANQGSEA. Trimming removed 0 bases at V and 7 bases at J, with 16 bases between. The CDR3 length is 15 residues.

The chain combines TRBV11-2 with TRBJ2-2; the D gene is possibly TRBD1 (6 bases). V was cut by 5 bases and J by 2 bases, with 18 bases left in between. There are 17 residues in the CDR3. Per the germline V gene, CDR1 is SGHAT and CDR2 is FQNNGV. The CDR3 sequence is CASSLAPDRKNTGELFF. The DNA of the CDR3 is TGTGCCAGCAGCCTCGCCCCGGACAGAAAAAACACCGGGGAGCTGTTTTTT.

This chain joins TRBV25-1 and TRBJ1-6; TRBD1 aligns across 8 bases. This CDR3 contains 15 residues. Germline-derived CDR1 and CDR2 are MGHDK and SYGVNS. Losses at the gene ends were 4 bases for V and 7 bases for J; bases not matched to a gene: 6. The CDR3, as DNA: TGTGCCAGCAGTGCTACAGGACAGGGAAATTCACCCCTCCACTTT. It codes for CASSATGQGNSPLHF. Based on the CDR3 plus reference TRBV25-1 and TRBJ1-6, the full variable domain is EADIYQTPRYLVIGTGKKITLECSQTMGHDKMYWYQQDPGMELHLIHYSYGVNSTEKGDLSSESTVSRIRTEHFPLTLESARPSHTSQYLCASSATGQGNSPLHFGNGTRLTVT.

This sequence joins TRBV27 and TRBJ2-5; D perhaps matches TRBD2 (5 bases). The DNA end favors TRBJ2-7, so the J call may be wrong. Germline loops: CDR1 MNHEY, CDR2 SMNVEV (reference sequence). This CDR3 contains 13 residues. The CDR3 DNA is TGTGCCAGCAGTTTTGGCGCGGGCGGCGAGCAGTACTTC. Translation: CASSFGAGGEQYF.

The chain couples TRBV9 to TRBJ2-2; TRBD2 is a possible D gene (6 bases). There are 17 residues in the CDR3. Germline V lookup: CDR1 SGDLS, CDR2 YYNGEE. Trimming stripped 3 bases from V and 0 bases from J, with 15 bases between. This chain's CDR3 is CASSGRISGTNTGELFF. DNA for the CDR3: TGTGCCAGCAGCGGGCGAATTAGCGGTACGAACACCGGGGAGCTGTTTTTT.

The V gene is TRBV7-2, the J gene TRBJ1-6; TRBD1 might be the D (5 bases). Germline-derived CDR1 and CDR2 are SGHTA and FQGNSA. This CDR3 has 18 amino acids. Trimming left V 4 bases short and J 8 bases short, with 24 bases between. In DNA, the CDR3 is TGTGCCAGCAGCTATGTAGTGGCGCGGGCAGGGAGAGATTCACCCCTCCACTTT. Translated, it gives CASSYVVARAGRDSPLHF.

This clone occurred once. The chain uses TRBV19 and TRBJ1-3; D is uncertain. Deletions cut 5 bases from V and 2 bases from J, with 16 bases between. The CDR3 extends over 16 amino acids. The V gene's germline CDR1 is LNHDA and CDR2 SQIVND (reference sequence). The CDR3 DNA reads TGTGCCAGTAGTGCTTGGACCCGGCAGGCTGGAAACACCATATATTTT. It translates to CASSAWTRQAGNTIYF.

The chain recombines TRBV5-1 with TRBJ1-1; TRBD1 might be the D (6 bases). Trimming took 4 bases from V and 4 from J, leaving 14 bases between them. CDR1 and CDR2 from the germline V gene are SGHRS and YFSETQ. This CDR3 region has 14 residues. The DNA of the CDR3 is TGCGCCAGCAGCCCGGGGGGCCCGAGCACTGAAGCTTTCTTT. This sequence encodes CASSPGGPSTEAFF.

This chain joins TRBV7-3 and TRBJ2-5; no firm D call. Germline V gives CDR1 SGHTA, CDR2 FQGTGA. The V gene lost 5 bases and the J gene lost 4 bases, with 11 bases spanning the gap. CDR3 size: 13 residues. As DNA, the CDR3 is TGTGCCAGCAGCCAATTCAGTGGAGAGACCCAGTACTTC. Translating it yields CASSQFSGETQYF.

The chain employs TRBV7-9 and TRBJ1-1; weak D call: TRBD1 (6 bases). This CDR3 spans 11 amino acids. The V end lost 3 bases, the J end lost 7 bases, and 6 bases lay between the germline ends. Germline V gene lookup returns CDR1 SEHNR and CDR2 FQNEAQ (reference sequence). The CDR3 spells CASSFRGEAFF. In nucleotides, the CDR3 is TGTGCCAGCAGCTTCAGGGGTGAAGCTTTCTTT.

V gene TRBV19 combines with J gene TRBJ2-7, with 8 bases that match TRBD2. The CDR3 sequence is 17 residues long. Germline loops: CDR1 LNHDA, CDR2 SQIVND (reference sequence). The J segment lost 2 bases and the V segment lost 5 bases, leaving 14 bases of the junction unmatched. The CDR3 here is CASSPRGSGIVTYEQYF. Written as DNA, the CDR3 is TGTGCCAGTAGTCCCCGTGGTAGCGGGATTGTAACCTACGAGCAGTACTTC.

The chain combines TRBV19 with TRBJ2-2, with 9 bases aligning to TRBD1. V dropped 1 base and J dropped 4; count of bases not matched to a gene: 1. The CDR3 spans 15 residues. Per germline, CDR1 LNHDA and CDR2 SQIVND (reference sequence). The CDR3 region has the DNA TGTGCCAGTAGTATAGCGGGACAGGGCACCGGGGAGCTGTTTTTT. Encoded protein: CASSIAGQGTGELFF.

This chain uses TRBV4-1 with TRBJ1-2; a weak D match, TRBD1 (5 bases). Germline-derived CDR1 and CDR2 are MGHRA and YSYEKL. The CDR3 length is 14 residues. V lost 2 bases and J lost 6, with 13 bases in between. The CDR3 nucleotides read TGCGCCAGCAGCCAAACGGGGGGAGGGAATGGCTACACCTTC. The encoded protein is CASSQTGGGNGYTF.

The gene calls are TRBV27 and TRBJ1-2, with D maybe TRBD1 (5 bases). Trimming took off 6 bases at V and 5 bases at J, with 22 bases between the two ends. Germline V gene lookup returns CDR1 MNHEY and CDR2 SMNVEV (reference sequence). The CDR3 contains 16 residues. The CDR3 sequence: CASSPAGGASGYGYTF. CDR3 bases: TGTGCCAGCAGCCCGGCCGGCGGGGCATCAGGATATGGCTACACCTTC.

This chain links TRBV10-2 with TRBJ1-1; D gene uncertain. From germline, CDR1 is WSHSY and CDR2 SAAADI. The CDR3 loop spans 11 amino acids. V was cut by 6 bases and J by 4 bases, with 6 bases left in between. The CDR3 here is CASSPGTEAFF. The CDR3 DNA sequence: TGCGCCAGCAGCCCGGGCACTGAAGCTTTCTTT.

The CDR3 sequence is CASSTGQANTEAFF. CDR3 DNA sequence: TGTGCCAGCAGCACTGGACAGGCGAACACTGAAGCTTTCTTT. The chain is built from TRBV7-8 and TRBJ1-1, with 7 bases aligning to TRBD1. Germline-derived CDR1 and CDR2 are SGHVS and FQNEAQ. V was clipped by 5 bases and J by 1 base; unmatched bases: 4. The CDR3 runs 14 residues.

J is TRBJ1-1 and V is TRBV27; 10 nucleotides align to TRBD1. The CDR3 is 14 residues long. Unmatched junction bases numbered 2, after V lost 3 bases and J lost 4 bases. CDR1 is MNHEY and CDR2 is SMNVEV in the germline V gene (reference sequence). The CDR3 loop is CASSLDRGGTEAFF. As DNA, the CDR3 is TGTGCCAGCAGTTTGGACAGGGGGGGCACTGAAGCTTTCTTT.

This chain uses TRBV28 with TRBJ2-5; 14 bases map to TRBD2. CDR1 and CDR2 from the germline V gene are MDHEN and SYDVKM. The trim removed 3 bases at V and 3 bases at J, leaving 21 bases unmatched. The length of the CDR3 is 22 residues. In nucleotides, the CDR3 is TGTGCCAGCAGTTTCCTCTCAGACGACCCCGGCGCGGGACTAGCGGGAGAAGAGACCCAGTACTTC. Protein: CASSFLSDDPGAGLAGEETQYF.

J is TRBJ2-7 and V is TRBV4-1; TRBD1 matches 9 bases. Germline lookup yields CDR1 MGHRA and CDR2 YSYEKL. The trim removed 3 bases at V and 2 bases at J, leaving 5 bases unmatched. The CDR3 spans 15 residues. CDR3 bases: TGCGCCAGCAGCCAGAACAGGGGGCCCCCCTACGAGCAGTACTTC. Amino acid sequence: CASSQNRGPPYEQYF.

The chain couples TRBV9 to TRBJ2-2; D call uncertain. The CDR3 runs 14 residues. The V end was cut by 1 base, the J end by 4 bases, with 8 bases between. Germline CDR1 SGDLS, CDR2 YYNGEE. CDR3 in amino acids: CASSVYRATGELFF. The DNA of the CDR3 is TGTGCCAGCAGCGTATACCGGGCCACCGGGGAGCTGTTTTTT.